This T cell receptor beta chain was sequenced during a study of monozygotic twins with inflammatory bowel disease. Overall study results and limits: Support for any single strong IBD-associated signal or clonotype was not found.

Germline V gene lookup returns CDR1 SGHDN and CDR2 FVKESK. CDR3 length: 13 residues. Added by template switching were UMIs that each held a 6-nucleotide sample barcode. TCRdb reanalyzed the 5' RACE reads and collapses them to one entry per CDR3 protein, without DNA. The table for this sample gives roughly 200,000 distinct CDR3 sequences. About this clonotype: Its antigen is as yet unknown.

Sequencing was performed on blood. The chain couples TRBV14 to TRBJ2-7; the D call of TRBD1 rests on TCRdb alone, since no DNA is present to check it. This sequence originates from a human donor with ulcerative colitis or Crohn's disease, or a healthy co-twin of an affected twin (not recorded which). The CDR3 region is CASSLRGGHEQYF.